The 21 T cell receptor beta chains below were found in one sample sequenced in a study of beta chain features in type 1 diabetes. Whole-study findings and limits: Shorter TCRB CDR3s, moderately but significantly so, were found in Type 1 diabetes patients in all four CD4+ subsets.

The investigators reverse transcribed all of the isolated RNA, so they sequenced expressed TCRB transcripts. Clones were read by immunoSEQ multiplex PCR, and TCRdb kept only the in-frame ones, dropping some. The repertoire consists of 150,000 to 200,000 clones, with around 9% occurring once and the leading ten covering about 0.65%. These TCRs' antigens remain unknown. The sample consisted of central memory CD4+ T cells from blood. The receptor set was obtained from a young woman with type 1 diabetes.

V gene TRBV27 combines with J gene TRBJ2-1; TRBD2 matches at 12 bases. This CDR3 comprises 16 residues. V lost 0 bases and J lost 8; bases outside the gene matches: 5. CDR1 and CDR2 (germline): MNHEY, SMNVEV (reference sequence). The CDR3 sequence: CASSLSTSGSRYEQFF. The CDR3 nucleotides are TGTGCCAGCAGTTTATCGACTAGCGGGAGCCGCTATGAGCAGTTCTTC.

This chain joins TRBV6-1 and TRBJ1-5; possible D gene TRBD1, 5 bases. Germline assignment: CDR1 MNHNS and CDR2 SASEGT. The CDR3 is 14 amino acids. The V gene lost 8 bases and the J gene lost 3 bases, with 14 bases spanning the gap. The CDR3: CASVTQGVNQPQHF. DNA for the CDR3: TGTGCCAGCGTCACCCAGGGCGTCAATCAGCCCCAGCATTTT.

A few counts support this clone. This rearrangement joins TRBV5-6 to TRBJ1-2, with no clear D. Trimming took 2 bases from V and 3 from J, leaving 5 bases between them. CDR3 length equals 12 residues. Germline V gene sequence: CDR1 SGHDT, CDR2 YYEEEE. The CDR3 loop reads CASSFEDYGYTF. In nucleotides, the CDR3 is TGTGCCAGCAGCTTCGAGGACTATGGCTACACCTTC.

This clone was seen a few times. The rearrangement links TRBV15 to TRBJ1-5; TRBD1 agrees at 9 bases. V lost 6 bases and J lost 3; bases outside the gene matches: 6. The CDR3 has 15 amino acids. Looked up from germline, CDR1 is LNHNV and CDR2 is YYDKDF (reference sequence). CDR3 protein: CATSPTGGFNQPQHF. CDR3 sequence (DNA): TGTGCCACCAGTCCCACAGGGGGCTTCAATCAGCCCCAGCATTTT.

The genes are TRBV16 and TRBJ2-1; D is ambiguous. In germline, CDR1 is KGHSY, CDR2 FQNENV. Trimming took off 4 bases at V and 4 bases at J, with 5 bases between the two ends. CDR3 length equals 12 residues. CDR3 in DNA: TGTGCCAGCAGCCTCTATTACAATGAGCAGTTCTTC. Its protein product is CASSLYYNEQFF.

This chain connects TRBV7-3 to TRBJ2-1, with 7 positions matching TRBD2. Germline V gene sequence: CDR1 SGHTA, CDR2 FQGTGA. CDR3 size: 15 residues. Trimming took 6 bases from V and 0 from J; bases not matched to a gene: 5. CDR3: CASSGGGSSYNEQFF. DNA for the CDR3: TGTGCCAGCAGTGGAGGCGGGAGCTCCTACAATGAGCAGTTCTTC. The whole variable domain, remainder taken from reference TRBV7-3 and TRBJ2-1, is GAGVSQTPSNKVTEKGKYVELRCDPISGHTALYWYRQSLGQGPEFLIYFQGTGAADDSGLPNDRFFAVRPEGSVSTLKIQRTERGDSAVYLCASSGGGSSYNEQFFGPGTRLTVL.

This sequence joins TRBV29-1 and TRBJ2-5; tentative D call: TRBD2 (6 bases). The CDR3 sequence is 15 residues long. Germline V gene sequence: CDR1 SQVTM, CDR2 ANQGSEA. V lost 6 bases and J 5 bases, leaving 22 bases between the germline ends. CDR3 coding DNA: TGCAGCGTCGGGGGATCCCTCGGGGCCGGGGAGACCCAGTACTTC. It yields the protein CSVGGSLGAGETQYF.

In its sample, this clone was seen a few times. The chain links TRBV5-1 to TRBJ1-4, with 7 positions matching TRBD1. The CDR3 is made up of 14 amino acids. Germline V gene lookup returns CDR1 SGHRS and CDR2 YFSETQ. V trimming: 4 bases; J trimming: 6 bases; junction bases outside the gene matches: 6. The CDR3 is CASSTGVLDEKLFF. CDR3 DNA sequence: TGCGCCAGCAGCACAGGGGTATTGGATGAAAAACTGTTTTTT.

The chain links TRBV11-2 to TRBJ1-1; 7 bases match TRBD1. V was clipped by 2 bases and J by 3 bases; unmatched bases: 3. This CDR3 has 14 amino acids. Germline V gene data show CDR1 as SGHAT and CDR2 as FQNNGV. For the CDR3, the DNA is TGTGCCAGCAGCTTAACGACAGGGTACACTGAAGCTTTCTTT. It encodes CASSLTTGYTEAFF.

In its sample, this clone was seen a few times. The rearrangement joins TRBV27 to TRBJ1-1, with D tentatively TRBD1 (6 bases). Germline-derived CDR1 and CDR2 are MNHEY and SMNVEV (reference sequence). The germline V and J ends were trimmed by 5 bases and 3 bases, with 10 bases remaining between them. This CDR3 is built from 13 residues. CDR3 sequence reads: CASSTRGYTEAFF. The CDR3, as DNA: TGTGCCAGCAGTACCAGGGGTTACACTGAAGCTTTCTTT.

This clone has more than one count but fewer than ten. V and J are TRBV6-5 and TRBJ2-1; 12 bases are shared with TRBD2. Per the germline V gene, CDR1 is MNHEY and CDR2 is SVGAGI. The CDR3 extends over 15 amino acids. With V trimmed by 8 bases and J by 4 bases, 6 bases remained unmatched. CDR3 DNA: TGTGCCAGCCGAACAGGACTAGCGGGATACAATGAGCAGTTCTTC. This encodes CASRTGLAGYNEQFF.

V and J are TRBV5-1 and TRBJ2-7; weak D call: TRBD2 (5 bases). The V end was cut by 6 bases, the J end by 0 bases, with 10 bases between. The germline gives CDR1 SGHRS, CDR2 YFSETQ. The CDR3 spans 13 residues. The CDR3 reads CASTDTSSYEQYF. The CDR3 DNA reads as TGCGCCAGCACCGACACTAGCTCCTACGAGCAGTACTTC.

This clone has ten or more counts. This chain joins TRBV28 and TRBJ2-7; weak D call: TRBD1 (5 bases). Looked up from germline, CDR1 is MDHEN and CDR2 is SYDVKM. The ends were cut back, 6 bases at V and 5 bases at J, with 11 bases in the middle. The CDR3 extends over 12 amino acids. The CDR3: CASRPQGDEQYF. In DNA form, the CDR3 reads TGTGCCAGCAGGCCGCAGGGCGACGAGCAGTACTTC.

The chain links TRBV29-1 to TRBJ2-1; D uncertain. The CDR3 runs to 13 residues. Per the germline V gene, CDR1 is SQVTM and CDR2 is ANQGSEA. V was trimmed by 3 bases and J by 7 bases, leaving 13 bases between them. CDR3 in amino acids: CSVDTPRWNEQFF. The CDR3 DNA reads TGCAGCGTTGATACTCCCCGGTGGAATGAGCAGTTCTTC.

The chain employs TRBV30 and TRBJ1-3, with unresolved D. The V end was cut by 0 bases, the J end by 3 bases, with 9 bases between. CDR3 length: 14 amino acids. The germline CDR1 and CDR2 sequences are GTSNPN and SVGIG (reference sequence). Written as DNA, the CDR3 is TGTGCCTGGAGTGTTTCGGGTTATGGAAACACCATATATTTT. Amino acids: CAWSVSGYGNTIYF.

This clone has just a few counts. The rearrangement joins TRBV6-5 to TRBJ2-7, with TRBD2 matching 7 bases. CDR3 length equals 14 residues. V trimming: 6 bases; J trimming: 0 bases; junction bases outside the gene matches: 5. CDR1 MNHEY and CDR2 SVGAGI come from the germline V gene. The CDR3: CASSRQRDSYEQYF. The DNA of the CDR3 is TGTGCCAGCAGCCGCCAGCGGGACTCCTACGAGCAGTACTTC.

V gene TRBV4-2 combines with J gene TRBJ2-5, with 14 bases fitting TRBD2. The CDR3 consists of 17 residues. Germline CDR1 is LGHNA and CDR2 is YNFKEQ. V shed 4 bases, J shed 1 base, and the junction held 5 bases outside the gene matches. The chain's CDR3 is CASSPRLAGGFQETQYF. Here the CDR3 DNA reads TGTGCCAGCAGCCCGAGACTAGCGGGAGGGTTCCAAGAGACCCAGTACTTC.

The chain carries TRBV5-1 and TRBJ1-1; 7 bases line up with TRBD1. Germline CDR1 SGHRS, CDR2 YFSETQ. The CDR3 runs 13 residues. With 3 bases clipped from V and 4 bases from J, the junction kept 3 bases outside the gene matches. The CDR3 sequence is CASSSGTATEAFF. DNA of the CDR3: TGCGCCAGCAGCTCAGGGACAGCCACTGAAGCTTTCTTT.

This clone was counted between two and nine times. The chain couples TRBV30 to TRBJ1-2; D may be TRBD1 (5 bases). The germline V gene encodes CDR1 GTSNPN and CDR2 SVGIG (reference sequence). The CDR3 extends over 15 amino acids. Trimming took 4 bases from V and 0 from J, leaving 15 bases between them. DNA for the CDR3: TGTGCCTGGAACCCGGGACTGTCCTCTAACTATGGCTACACCTTC. This gives the protein CAWNPGLSSNYGYTF. Complete variable domain (other parts from reference TRBV30 and TRBJ1-2): SQTIHQWPATLVQPVGSPLSLECTVEGTSNPNLYWYRQAAGRGLQLLFYSVGIGQISSEVPQNLSASRPQDRQFILSSKKLLLSDSGFYLCAWNPGLSSNYGYTFGSGTRLTVV.

This clone was counted only a few times. J is TRBJ2-3 and V is TRBV5-4, with 9 positions matching TRBD2. This CDR3 has 18 amino acids. CDR1 and CDR2 (germline): SGHNT, YYREEE (reference sequence). The ends lost 5 bases at V and 1 base at J; junction bases unmatched: 14. CDR3: CASRLLSGASGGTDTQYF. Here the CDR3 DNA reads TGTGCCAGCAGGCTCCTGAGTGGGGCTAGCGGGGGCACAGATACGCAGTATTTT. The variable domain in full, with the rest retrieved from reference TRBV5-4 and TRBJ2-3, is ETGVTQSPTHLIKTRGQQVTLRCSSQSGHNTVSWYQQALGQGPQFIFQYYREEENGRGNFPPRFSGLQFPNYSSELNVNALELDDSALYLCASRLLSGASGGTDTQYFGPGTRLTVL.

In this sample, this clone turned up a few times. The rearrangement uses TRBV2 and TRBJ2-7; D unresolved. The CDR3 covers 12 residues. Trimming cost V 6 bases and J 0 bases, with 6 bases left between them. Looked up from germline, CDR1 is SNHLY and CDR2 is FYNNEI. The CDR3 DNA is TGTGCCAGCAGGTTAGACTCCTACGAGCAGTACTTC. Translating gives CASRLDSYEQYF. The whole variable domain, remainder taken from reference TRBV2 and TRBJ2-7, is EPEVTQTPSHQVTQMGQEVILRCVPISNHLYFYWYRQILGQKVEFLVSFYNNEISEKSEIFDDQFSVERPDGSNFTLKIRSTKLEDSAMYFCASRLDSYEQYFGPGTRLTVT.